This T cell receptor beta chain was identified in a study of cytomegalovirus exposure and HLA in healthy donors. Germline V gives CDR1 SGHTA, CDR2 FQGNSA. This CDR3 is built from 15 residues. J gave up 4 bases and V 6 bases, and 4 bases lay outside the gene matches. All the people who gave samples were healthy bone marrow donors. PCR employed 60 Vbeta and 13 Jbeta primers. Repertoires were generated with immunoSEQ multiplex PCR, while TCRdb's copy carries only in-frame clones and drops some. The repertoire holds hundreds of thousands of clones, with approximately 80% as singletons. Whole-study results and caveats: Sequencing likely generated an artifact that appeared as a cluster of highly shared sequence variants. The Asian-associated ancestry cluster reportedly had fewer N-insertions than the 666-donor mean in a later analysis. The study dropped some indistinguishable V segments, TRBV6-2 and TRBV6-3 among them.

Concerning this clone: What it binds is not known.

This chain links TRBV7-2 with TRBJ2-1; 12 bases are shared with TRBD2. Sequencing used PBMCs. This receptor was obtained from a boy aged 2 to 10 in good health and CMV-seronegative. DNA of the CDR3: TGTGCCAGCAGACCCGGACTAGCGGGGTACAATGAGCAGTTCTTC. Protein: CASRPGLAGYNEQFF. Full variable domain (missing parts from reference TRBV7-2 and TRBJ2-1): GAGVSQSPSNKVTEKGKDVELRCDPISGHTALYWYRQSLGQGLEFLIYFQGNSAPDKSGLPSDRFSAERTGGSVSTLTIQRTQQEDSAVYLCASRPGLAGYNEQFFGPGTRLTVL.